The text below deals with one TCR beta chain. Its antigen is still unknown. Free of recent acute infections or vaccinations, the donors were healthy HIV-negative adults. A CD45RA+ naive subset and a CD45RA-negative memory subset were split from CD4+ cells. Method: immunoSEQ multiplex PCR; TCRdb's copy keeps in-frame clones and lacks some. This table has approximately 2.3 million clones, approximately 93% appearing once. V shed 4 bases, J shed 3 bases, and the junction held 7 bases outside the gene matches. This CDR3 has 15 amino acids. CDR1 MDHEN and CDR2 SYDVKM come from the germline V gene. This specimen comes from a study of shared clonotypes between healthy human individuals. General study findings and limits: Clonotype sharing across donors was expected to vary with sequencing depth.

J is TRBJ1-1 and V is TRBV28, with TRBD1 identical over 8 bases. Sequencing input: naive CD4+ T cells from PBMCs. Subset indicated: CD45RA+ positively selected. This TCR was sampled from a young man in good health. Some clones in this sample may be carry-over from other donors' samples. The CDR3 protein is CASSSQGGGYTEAFF. The CDR3 coding sequence is TGTGCCAGCAGTTCACAGGGGGGGGGTTACACTGAAGCTTTCTTT.